The sequence of this T cell receptor (beta chain) was determined in a study of Ad26.COV2.S vaccination and SARS-CoV-2 variants (dated by TCRdb to the early 2020s). About the study as a whole: Donors in the vaccine arm were drawn from COV1001, a multicentre, randomized, double-blind, placebo-controlled phase I-IIa trial testing Ad26.COV2.S in healthy adults. TCRbeta repertoire sequencing was used to assess the specificity and breadth of SARS-CoV-2-reactive T cell receptors after Ad26.COV2.S vaccination. Participants in the trial were split at random into five groups of five each, receiving low-dose or high-dose Ad26.COV2.S once or twice, or else placebo on both occasions. A total of about 30 samples were included in the TCR-sequenced set, comprising around 19 Ad26.COV2.S vaccine recipients, 5 placebo recipients and 8 SARS-CoV-2 convalescent individuals. Blinding of investigators to trial group allocation was maintained during experiments and outcome assessment. Dosing of Ad26.COV2.S was intramuscular, at either 5x10^10 or 1x10^11 viral particles, delivered as one shot or as two shots spaced 56 days apart.

In the paper's terms, the treatment or condition label means: roughly 20 received Ad26.COV2.S at low or high dose, single or two shots; about five received placebo; per-sample allocation not given. For vaccine and placebo recipients, repertoires were sequenced using samples collected on day 63 after the first injection. In Cohort 1b, roughly 25 adults aged 18-55 years were enrolled at a single site in Boston, USA, between 29 July and 7 August 2020. As a vaccine, Ad26.COV2.S was a replication-incompetent adenovirus type 26 vector that expressed a prefusion-stabilized SARS-CoV-2 spike protein derived from the original Wuhan strain. The immunoSEQ Assay was used to sequence TCRbeta CDR3 regions. After extraction, genomic DNA underwent amplification by bias-controlled multiplex PCR, followed by high-throughput sequencing. On the authors' methods: To quantify the absolute abundance of every unique TCRbeta CDR3 region, sequences were collapsed and filtered. T cell fraction was estimated by normalization of TCRbeta template counts to usable DNA, with usable DNA being measured through amplification of reference genes present in all nucleated cells. Repertoire TCRs were annotated as SARS-CoV-2-specific by exact matching of V gene, CDR3 amino acid sequence and J gene to a known reactive TCR set. The reference SARS-CoV-2 TCR set was derived from MIRA and filtered for enrichment in COVID-19-positive ImmuneCODE repertoires, a step that removed public or cross-reactive TCRs. Based on the MIRA antigens, annotated TCRs were further analysed at the level of specific ORF or position within ORF. Breadth was defined as annotated unique rearrangements over total unique productive rearrangements; depth was the summed frequency of those rearrangements. Group comparisons of TCR breadth used two-sided Wilcoxon rank-sum tests. The clones in this table, taken by TCRdb from immuneACCESS, are in-frame only. Not every clone is retained; where verified, under half of the shortfall comes from an unresolved V gene, and the cause of the rest is unknown. From that table come the V and J calls and clone size; the DNA was used to work out D and trimming. For this sample the table gives about 440,000 clones, of which 90% were detected only once. The ten largest clones capture less than 5.5% of the sample.

From the cysteine up to the phenylalanine, the CDR3 has a length of 15 residues. Only the CDR3 DNA stays, 45 bases, in frame from base 1. CDR1 and CDR2, per the germline V gene, are SNHLY and FYNNEI. Compared with germline, V lacks 7 bases and J lacks 7 bases; bases without a gene match: 9. Study-wide findings and limitations: Ad26.COV2.S recipients had higher spike-specific TCR breadth than placebo recipients (P = 0.0014). The study was not powered to compare responses between vaccine doses or regimens. After vaccination, spike-specific CD8+ and CD4+ T cell responses were reported to show substantial breadth. Vaccine and placebo recipients had comparable non-spike TCR breadth, which fits with the vaccine containing only spike. The authors noted that total T cell responses may have been underestimated by the TCR breadth and depth analyses.

Concerning this clone: The antigen it recognizes is unknown. No quality values exist for individual bases; no much larger clone is one base distant.

The material sequenced was peripheral blood, taken in a trial of Ad26.COV2.S vaccine versus placebo. This TCR was sampled from a person aged 18-65 years who received the Ad26.COV2.S COVID-19 vaccine or a placebo. In this chain, TRBV2 is recombined with TRBJ2-1; 11 bases in the junction line up with TRBD2. The CDR3 reads CASTPGLADGNEQFF. The DNA reads as follows: TGTGCCAGCACTCCGGGACTAGCGGACGGAAATGAGCAGTTCTTC.